This T cell receptor beta chain was found in a study of cytotoxic CD8 clonotypes in ibrutinib-treated CLL. Whole-study findings and limits: Before falling back toward baseline at progression, clonality had risen at the time of ibrutinib response.

A note on this clone: The antigen remains undetermined.

Repertoires were generated with immunoSEQ multiplex PCR, while TCRdb's copy carries only in-frame clones and drops some. The sample includes about 35,000 clones, about two thirds of them seen just once. The germline CDR1 and CDR2 sequences are MDHEN and SYDVKM. The germline V and J ends were trimmed by 5 bases and 5 bases, with 16 bases remaining between them. The CDR3 loop spans 15 amino acids. The sequencing used PBMCs, collected at disease progression, from a patient treated with ibrutinib. This clonotype was sampled from a human donor with chronic lymphocytic leukemia. This chain joins TRBV28 and TRBJ1-5; D is ambiguous. Here the CDR3 DNA reads TGTGCCAGCAGTCCCCTCGGGTGGGAGGATCAGCCCCAGCATTTT. This sequence encodes CASSPLGWEDQPQHF.